The clone carrying this T cell receptor beta chain was counted many times. Germline V gene sequence: CDR1 SGHTA, CDR2 FQGTGA. The CDR3 has 14 amino acids. The V and J ends lost 5 bases and 4 bases, in that order; junction bases with no gene match: 6. RNA transcripts provided the source from which TCR beta CDR3 regions were amplified. TCR CDR3 underwent first-round RT-PCR with the HTBI primer set. From the multiplex PCR reads, TCRdb called clonotypes with MiXCR, one entry per CDR3 protein. This table has over 250,000 distinct CDR3 sequences, approximately 26% appearing once. The sample is drawn from a study of T cells in Graves' hyperthyroidism and ophthalmopathy. The sample of blood was obtained at first hyperthyroidism diagnosis (before any ophthalmopathy symptoms).

Sequenced sample: blood. This rearrangement joins TRBV7-3 to TRBJ2-5; the match to TRBD2 covers 8 bases. The TCR originated in a man aged 35-49 years with Graves' hyperthyroidism that later progressed to Graves' ophthalmopathy. The CDR3 here is CASSLSGMGETQYF. In DNA form, the CDR3 reads TGTGCCAGCAGCCTTAGCGGGATGGGAGAGACCCAGTACTTC.